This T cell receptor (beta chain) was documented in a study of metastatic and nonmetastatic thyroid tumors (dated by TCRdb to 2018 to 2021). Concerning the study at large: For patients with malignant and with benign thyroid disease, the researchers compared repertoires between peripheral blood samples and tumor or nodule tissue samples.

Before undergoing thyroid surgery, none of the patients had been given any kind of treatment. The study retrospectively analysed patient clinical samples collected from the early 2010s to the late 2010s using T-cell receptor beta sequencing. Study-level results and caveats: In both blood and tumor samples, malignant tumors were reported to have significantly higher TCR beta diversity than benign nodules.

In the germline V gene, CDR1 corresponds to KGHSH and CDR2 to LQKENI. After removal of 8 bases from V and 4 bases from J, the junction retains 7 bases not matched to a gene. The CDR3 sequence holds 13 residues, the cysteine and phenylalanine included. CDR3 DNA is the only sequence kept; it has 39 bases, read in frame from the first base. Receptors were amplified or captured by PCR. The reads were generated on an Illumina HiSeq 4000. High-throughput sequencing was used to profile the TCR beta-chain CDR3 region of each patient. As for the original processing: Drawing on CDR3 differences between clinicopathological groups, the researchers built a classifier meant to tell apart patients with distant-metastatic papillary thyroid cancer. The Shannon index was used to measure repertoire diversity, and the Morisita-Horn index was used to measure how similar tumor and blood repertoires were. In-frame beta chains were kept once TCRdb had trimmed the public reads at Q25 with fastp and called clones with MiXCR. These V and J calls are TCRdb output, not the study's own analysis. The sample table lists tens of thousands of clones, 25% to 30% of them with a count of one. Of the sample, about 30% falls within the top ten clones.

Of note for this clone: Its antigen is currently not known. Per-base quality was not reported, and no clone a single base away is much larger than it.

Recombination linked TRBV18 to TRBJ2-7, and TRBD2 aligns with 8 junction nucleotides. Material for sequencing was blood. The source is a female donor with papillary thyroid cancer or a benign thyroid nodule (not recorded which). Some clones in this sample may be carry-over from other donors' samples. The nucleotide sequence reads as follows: TGTGCCAGCCACGGGGGGGCTGCATACGAGCAGTACTTC. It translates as CASHGGAAYEQYF.